What follows are 18 T cell receptor beta chains derived from one specimen sequenced in a study of T cell changes during pregnancy in multiple sclerosis. Sequencing used immunoSEQ multiplex PCR; TCRdb keeps in-frame clones, though not all of them. Here the sample spans some 66,000 clones, roughly 91% being singletons. The input for sequencing was CD8+ T cells from peripheral blood mononuclear cells, taken before pregnancy. These receptors originate from a female donor with multiple sclerosis, enrolled in a pregnancy study.

This chain uses TRBV5-4 with TRBJ1-6; D possibly corresponds to TRBD1 (6 bases). Between the trimmed V and J ends, which lost 2 bases and 3 bases, there was a span of 9 bases. The CDR3 consists of 15 residues. Germline lookup yields CDR1 SGHNT and CDR2 YYREEE (reference sequence). In DNA, the CDR3 is TGTGCCAGCAGCTTAGAGGGGGACTATAATTCACCCCTCCACTTT. It translates to CASSLEGDYNSPLHF.

This clone is a singleton in its sample. This sequence joins TRBV5-6 and TRBJ2-7, with 9 bases fitting TRBD1. The CDR3 extends over 15 amino acids. V gave up 0 bases and J gave up 2 bases; unmatched junction bases: 3. CDR1 is SGHDT and CDR2 is YYEEEE in the germline V gene. CDR3 loop: CASSLGTGVTYEQYF. The CDR3 DNA is TGTGCCAGCAGCTTGGGGACAGGGGTTACCTACGAGCAGTACTTC.

The chain recombines TRBV27 with TRBJ1-1, with TRBD1 identical over 8 bases. V lost 6 bases, J lost 4 bases, and 7 bases stayed unmatched. This CDR3 is 14 amino acids long. Germline CDR1 MNHEY, CDR2 SMNVEV (reference sequence). The CDR3 nucleotides are TGTGCCAGCAGGACCCTGGACAGGGCCACTGAAGCTTTCTTT. As protein: CASRTLDRATEAFF.

The CDR3 region is CASRAPGNNSPLHF. The CDR3 DNA is TGTGCCAGCAGGGCCCCAGGGAATAATTCACCCCTCCACTTT. The J gene is TRBJ1-6, the V gene TRBV2; maybe TRBD1 (5 bases). Germline V gene lookup returns CDR1 SNHLY and CDR2 FYNNEI. This CDR3 contains 14 residues. The V end lost 6 bases, the J end lost 5 bases, and 11 bases lay between the germline ends.

The chain is built from TRBV27 and TRBJ2-6; 9 nucleotides align to TRBD2. Germline loops: CDR1 MNHEY, CDR2 SMNVEV (reference sequence). The CDR3 loop spans 15 amino acids. V shed 9 bases, J shed 4 bases, and the junction held 7 bases outside the gene matches. Here the CDR3 DNA reads TGTGCCAGTTCGACAGGGACTAGCGGGGCCAACGTCCTGACTTTC. This translates into CASSTGTSGANVLTF.

This clone appeared a single time. The chain links TRBV2 to TRBJ1-2; no clear D gene. Germline-derived CDR1 and CDR2 are SNHLY and FYNNEI. The CDR3 is made up of 18 amino acids. V was shortened by 7 bases and J by 5 bases, with 29 bases between the two germline ends. The CDR3 here is CASTEGSGNSAHVYGYTF. CDR3 nucleotides: TGTGCCAGCACAGAGGGCTCAGGCAATAGCGCCCACGTATATGGCTACACCTTC.

The chain carries TRBV14 and TRBJ1-2; tentatively, D is TRBD1 (5 bases). CDR3 length equals 15 residues. V lost 0 bases and J 3 bases, leaving 11 bases between the germline ends. Germline CDR1 reads SGHDN; CDR2 reads FVKESK. CDR3 nucleotide sequence: TGTGCCAGCAGCCAAGATCTGGAGGGGTACTATGGCTACACCTTC. Protein sequence: CASSQDLEGYYGYTF.

This clone occurred a few times. This rearrangement joins TRBV10-3 to TRBJ2-7, with D possibly TRBD2 on 5 matching bases. Germline lookup yields CDR1 ENHRY and CDR2 SYGVKD. V was trimmed by 6 bases and J by 12 bases, leaving 18 bases between them. This CDR3 has 12 amino acids. The CDR3 reads CAIREPAGATYF. The DNA of the CDR3 is TGTGCCATCAGGGAGCCGGCGGGCGCCACGTACTTC.

The gene calls are TRBV6-1 and TRBJ1-1, with D tentatively TRBD1 (5 bases). Trimming took 5 bases from V and 3 from J, leaving 7 bases between them. CDR3 length: 12 residues. Germline V gives CDR1 MNHNS, CDR2 SASEGT. The CDR3 reads CASSLTDTEAFF. DNA for the CDR3: TGTGCCAGCAGTCTGACAGACACTGAAGCTTTCTTT.

In regard to this clone: An end of the junction does not agree with germline; a read error may underlie this. The chain carries TRBV5-1 and TRBJ2-7, with 12 positions matching TRBD1. This CDR3 spans 13 amino acids. Per the germline V gene, CDR1 is SGHRS and CDR2 is YFSETQ. CDR3 nucleotides: TGCGCCAGCAGCTCCGGGACAGGGGGCGGGGAGGACTTC. It codes for CASSSGTGGGEDF.

In this sample, this clone turned up a few times. This sequence joins TRBV7-6 and TRBJ1-1; no clear D gene. The CDR3 covers 15 residues. Germline lookup yields CDR1 SGHVS and CDR2 FNYEAQ. V gave up 8 bases and J gave up 3 bases, with 19 bases separating them. The CDR3 DNA reads as TGTGCCAGCTTAAGGTTGGGAGGGTTGGACACTGAAGCTTTCTTT. The encoded protein is CASLRLGGLDTEAFF.

The rearrangement joins TRBV9 to TRBJ1-1; D call uncertain. CDR3 length equals 14 residues. The germline CDR1 and CDR2 sequences are SGDLS and YYNGEE. The ends were cut back, 2 bases at V and 6 bases at J, with 14 bases in the middle. The CDR3 nucleotides are TGTGCCAGCAGCGTGTCAGGTAATTTCGCTGAAGCTTTCTTT. Its protein product is CASSVSGNFAEAFF.

The chain is built from TRBV11-2 and TRBJ1-4, with D perhaps matching TRBD1 (5 bases). This CDR3 contains 12 residues. V gave up 6 bases and J gave up 8 bases, with 10 bases separating them. The V gene's germline CDR1 is SGHAT and CDR2 FQNNGV. CDR3 in amino acids: CASSQGWEKLFF. DNA of the CDR3: TGTGCCAGCAGTCAGGGTTGGGAAAAACTGTTTTTT.

This clone was observed a handful of times. The chain combines TRBV9 with TRBJ1-1; 9 bases match TRBD1. Germline CDR1 reads SGDLS; CDR2 reads YYNGEE. With V trimmed by 7 bases and J by 1 base, 11 bases remained unmatched. CDR3 length: 16 residues. DNA for the CDR3: TGTGCCAGCGGGATGGACAGGGGACGTCGGAACACTGAAGCTTTCTTT. This encodes CASGMDRGRRNTEAFF.

This chain joins TRBV11-2 and TRBJ1-2; 12 bases are a match to TRBD1. V lost 5 bases and J lost 8; bases outside the gene matches: 6. The CDR3 sequence is 14 residues long. Germline loops: CDR1 SGHAT, CDR2 FQNNGV. CDR3 DNA sequence: TGTGCCAGCAGCGTGTACGGGACAGGGGGCGGCTACACCTTC. This encodes CASSVYGTGGGYTF.

The rearrangement uses TRBV19 and TRBJ1-6, with D possibly TRBD1 on 5 matching bases. Germline V gives CDR1 LNHDA, CDR2 SQIVND (reference sequence). V was pared by 6 bases and J by 12 bases, with 12 bases between. The CDR3 runs to 12 residues. The chain's CDR3 is CASRFGTLPLHF. The CDR3 DNA reads TGTGCCAGTAGGTTTGGGACTCTACCCCTCCACTTT.

The chain combines TRBV11-2 with TRBJ2-3, with a tentative D call TRBD2 (7 bases). Germline V gene data show CDR1 as SGHAT and CDR2 as FQNNGV. V was clipped by 4 bases and J by 9 bases, with 14 bases between them. This CDR3 spans 13 amino acids. The DNA of the CDR3 is TGTGCCAGCAGCTCCCCCGGGGGGCTCACGCAGTATTTT. Its protein is CASSSPGGLTQYF.

The chain joins TRBV30 to TRBJ1-1; D gene ambiguous. Per the germline V gene, CDR1 is GTSNPN and CDR2 is SVGIG (reference sequence). The V end was cut by 0 bases, the J end by 7 bases, with 12 bases between. This CDR3 is built from 13 residues. CDR3 protein: CAWSVLAASEAFF. CDR3 DNA sequence: TGTGCCTGGAGTGTACTGGCGGCAAGTGAAGCTTTCTTT. Full variable domain (missing parts from reference TRBV30 and TRBJ1-1): SQTIHQWPATLVQPVGSPLSLECTVEGTSNPNLYWYRQAAGRGLQLLFYSVGIGQISSEVPQNLSASRPQDRQFILSSKKLLLSDSGFYLCAWSVLAASEAFFGQGTRLTVV.